This TCR beta chain is drawn from a study of cytomegalovirus exposure and HLA in healthy donors. Donors had nominal health at sampling but likely had unrecorded immune exposures. Looked up from germline, CDR1 is ENHRY and CDR2 is SYGVKD. V shed 4 bases, J shed 5 bases, and the junction held 7 bases outside the gene matches. This CDR3 contains 16 residues. PCR was performed using 60 Vbeta and 13 Jbeta primers. Clones were sequenced by immunoSEQ multiplex PCR, and TCRdb holds only the in-frame ones, with some missing. The table records 180,000 or so clones, approximately 84% of them present only once. What was sequenced was PBMCs. The sequence came from a girl aged 10 to 17 in good health and CMV-seropositive. The chain links TRBV10-3 to TRBJ2-1; 11 bases agree with TRBD2. DNA for the CDR3: TGTGCCATCAGTGTTCGGGGACTAGCGGAAGACAATGAGCAGTTCTTC. This translates into CAISVRGLAEDNEQFF.